This T cell receptor (beta chain) was retrieved from a study of blood T cell repertoires in COVID-19. The CDR3 sequence is 17 residues long. Germline V CDR1 and CDR2: SGDLS, YYNGEE. V was clipped by 3 bases and J by 2 bases; unmatched bases: 7. Profiling relied on immunoSEQ multiplex PCR, and the TCRdb table lists in-frame clones only, not all of them. The sample holds 130,000 to 150,000 clones, approximately 85% seen once. The chain links TRBV9 to TRBJ2-2; 10 bases align to TRBD2. The sequenced sample was peripheral blood. The source of this sequence is a woman aged 55-69 years with COVID-19, enrolled during active disease. The chain's CDR3 is CASSGGLAGANTGELFF. The CDR3 nucleotides are TGTGCCAGCAGCGGGGGCCTAGCGGGGGCTAACACCGGGGAGCTGTTTTTT. Full variable domain (remainder filled in from reference TRBV9 and TRBJ2-2): DSGVTQTPKHLITATGQRVTLRCSPRSGDLSVYWYQQSLDQGLQFLIQYYNGEERAKGNILERFSAQQFPDLHSELNLSSLELGDSALYFCASSGGLAGANTGELFFGEGSRLTVL.